A single sample gave rise to the 27 T cell receptor beta chains below, sequenced in a study of T cell responses to AZD1222 COVID-19 vaccine. Profiled with immunoSEQ multiplex PCR; TCRdb holds only in-frame clones, not every one. Of 110,000 to 150,000 clones listed, about nine tenths were seen once; the top ten hold approximately 4.5%. The input for sequencing was peripheral blood, taken on day 0 of AZD1222 vaccination. The receptors originated from an adult in good health.

This CDR3 is CASSPPTAAPEKLFF. CDR3 nucleotide sequence: TGTGCCAGCAGCCCCCCCACTGCTGCGCCGGAAAAACTGTTTTTT. The chain links TRBV7-9 to TRBJ1-4; no clear D gene. Germline CDR1 SEHNR, CDR2 FQNEAQ (reference sequence). V shed 5 bases and J shed 8 bases, with 18 bases lying between them. The CDR3 is 15 amino acids.

The chain recombines TRBV15 with TRBJ2-7, with 12 nucleotides matching TRBD2. The junction had 3 bases not matched to a gene; V was cut back by 4 bases and J by 2 bases. Germline-derived CDR1 and CDR2 are LNHNV and YYDKDF (reference sequence). This CDR3 is built from 15 residues. The CDR3 protein is CATSTRLAGAYEQYF. For the CDR3, the DNA is TGTGCCACCAGCACCCGACTAGCGGGGGCCTACGAGCAGTACTTC.

This chain links TRBV6-2 or TRBV6-3 with TRBJ2-7; 8 bases fit TRBD1. Germline V gives CDR1 MNHEY, CDR2 SVGEGT. The CDR3 extends over 14 amino acids. J was trimmed by 0 bases and V by 5 bases; bases with no gene match: 3. The chain's CDR3 is CASSRTGPSYEQYF. The DNA for the CDR3 is TGTGCCAGCAGTAGGACAGGGCCCTCCTACGAGCAGTACTTC.

Here the CDR3 reads CASSLSPQTSGGRETQYF. The CDR3 nucleotides read TGTGCCAGCAGCTTAAGTCCTCAGACTAGCGGGGGGCGAGAGACCCAGTACTTC. The chain recombines TRBV13 with TRBJ2-5; 13 bases align to TRBD2. The CDR3 spans 18 residues. V shed 2 bases, J shed 4 bases, and the junction held 10 bases outside the gene matches. CDR1 and CDR2 (germline): PRHDT, FYEKMQ (reference sequence).

The DNA of the CDR3 is TGTGCCAGCAGCCTTAGGGCGGGAGGACTCACAGATACGCAGTATTTT. This gives the protein CASSLRAGGLTDTQYF. This rearrangement joins TRBV5-6 to TRBJ2-3, with 8 bases that match TRBD2. Unmatched junction bases numbered 9, after V lost 4 bases and J lost 2 bases. The CDR3 contains 16 residues. The germline CDR1 and CDR2 sequences are SGHDT and YYEEEE.

The gene calls are TRBV29-1 and TRBJ1-2; weak D call: TRBD1 (5 bases). Trimming pared 4 bases from V and 0 bases from J, leaving 15 bases between. CDR3 length: 15 residues. The germline CDR1 and CDR2 sequences are SQVTM and ANQGSEA. The CDR3 loop is CSVAVRDSSNYGYTF. In DNA, the CDR3 is TGCAGCGTTGCGGTCCGCGACAGCTCTAACTATGGCTACACCTTC.

This rearrangement joins TRBV27 to TRBJ1-2; D perhaps matches TRBD1 (6 bases). This CDR3 is 18 amino acids long. Germline V gives CDR1 MNHEY, CDR2 SMNVEV (reference sequence). V was pared by 6 bases and J by 0 bases, with 23 bases between. CDR3 loop: CASSRNPSGGSSNYGYTF. DNA of the CDR3: TGTGCCAGCAGCCGTAACCCTAGCGGGGGCTCCTCTAACTATGGCTACACCTTC.

V usage is TRBV28 and J usage is TRBJ2-7, with D maybe TRBD1 (6 bases). Germline V gene sequence: CDR1 MDHEN, CDR2 SYDVKM. Trimming took 1 base from V and 0 from J, leaving 10 bases between them. The CDR3 has 15 amino acids. CDR3 bases: TGTGCCAGCAGTTTATCAGGGGTAGGCTCCTACGAGCAGTACTTC. The encoded protein is CASSLSGVGSYEQYF.

The rearrangement joins TRBV19 to TRBJ1-5; a possible D gene is TRBD1 (5 bases). The CDR3 sequence is 18 residues long. Germline values: CDR1 LNHDA, CDR2 SQIVND (reference sequence). V was cut by 6 bases and J by 11 bases, with 32 bases left in between. The CDR3 spells CASSARIFREGPNLAQHF. CDR3 coding DNA: TGTGCCAGTAGCGCGAGGATTTTCAGGGAGGGCCCCAATTTGGCCCAGCATTTT. Together with reference TRBV19 and TRBJ1-5, the CDR3 gives the full variable domain: DGGITQSPKYLFRKEGQNVTLSCEQNLNHDAMYWYRQDPGQGLRLIYYSQIVNDFQKGDIAEGYSVSREKKESFPLTVTSAQKNPTAFYLCASSARIFREGPNLAQHFGDGTRLSIL.

The chain combines TRBV30 with TRBJ1-1; D not certain. V was pared by 2 bases and J by 1 base, with 8 bases between. The length of the CDR3 is 13 residues. Per germline, CDR1 GTSNPN and CDR2 SVGIG (reference sequence). CDR3 residues: CAWSRSGNTEAFF. CDR3 DNA sequence: TGTGCCTGGAGTCGCAGTGGGAACACTGAAGCTTTCTTT.

A single count supports this clone. This sample includes further DNA sequences coding for the same CDR3. The CDR3 region is CASSLSRNTEAFF. CDR3 in DNA: TGTGCCAGCAGTTTATCCAGGAACACTGAAGCTTTCTTT. The genes are TRBV27 and TRBJ1-1; D remains ambiguous. Germline loops: CDR1 MNHEY, CDR2 SMNVEV (reference sequence). Trimming shortened V by 0 bases and J by 1 base, and 3 bases separated the two germline ends. The CDR3 is 13 residues long.

The rearrangement uses TRBV27 and TRBJ2-3; 7 nucleotides agree with TRBD2. With 2 bases clipped from V and 1 base from J, the junction kept 0 bases outside the gene matches. Germline V gene lookup returns CDR1 MNHEY and CDR2 SMNVEV (reference sequence). This CDR3 is built from 14 residues. The CDR3 region has the DNA TGTGCCAGCAGTTTAGCGGGAGGCACAGATACGCAGTATTTT. Its protein product is CASSLAGGTDTQYF.

This clone was recorded once. This chain joins TRBV18 and TRBJ1-2; TRBD1 matches 8 bases. V was clipped by 2 bases and J by 8 bases; unmatched bases: 19. The CDR3 sequence is 18 residues long. In germline, CDR1 is KGHSH, CDR2 LQKENI. The CDR3 DNA follows: TGTGCCAGCTCACCAACTGGACAGGGCCAGCGGGCGGACATGGGCTACACCTTC. It translates to CASSPTGQGQRADMGYTF.

The gene calls are TRBV18 and TRBJ1-4; D is uncertain. Trimming cost V 2 bases and J 2 bases, with 6 bases left between them. The V gene's germline CDR1 is KGHSH and CDR2 LQKENI. The CDR3 has 14 amino acids. The chain's CDR3 is CASSPGQTNEKLFF. CDR3 sequence (DNA): TGTGCCAGCTCACCAGGGCAGACTAATGAAAAACTGTTTTTT.

The chain is built from TRBV12-3 or TRBV12-4 and TRBJ1-5; D ambiguous. Deletions cut 7 bases from V and 0 bases from J, with 7 bases between. CDR3 length: 13 residues. The CDR3 is CASTLASNQPQHF. The DNA of the CDR3 is TGTGCCAGCACCCTGGCTAGCAATCAGCCCCAGCATTTT.

This chain joins TRBV5-1 and TRBJ1-2; D is uncertain. CDR3 size: 13 residues. Per the germline V gene, CDR1 is SGHRS and CDR2 is YFSETQ. V was cut by 2 bases and J by 8 bases, with 13 bases left in between. The CDR3 DNA reads as TGCGCCAGCAGCTTAGACCCCTCGCGGGGCTACACCTTC. Amino acids: CASSLDPSRGYTF.

The chain couples TRBV18 to TRBJ1-1; tentatively, D is TRBD1 (6 bases). V was shortened by 6 bases and J by 0 bases, with 14 bases between the two germline ends. The CDR3 is 15 residues long. Germline CDR1 and CDR2: KGHSH and LQKENI. The CDR3 coding sequence is TGTGCCAGCTCTCCAAGGGGGACCCTGAACACTGAAGCTTTCTTT. Its protein is CASSPRGTLNTEAFF.

The CDR3 DNA reads as TGTGCCAGTAGTCTCAGGGCAGTTAATGAAAAACTGTTTTTT. It yields the protein CASSLRAVNEKLFF. The V call is TRBV19, the J call TRBJ1-4; D might be TRBD1 (5 bases). Per the germline V gene, CDR1 is LNHDA and CDR2 is SQIVND (reference sequence). The V and J ends lost 5 bases and 4 bases respectively, with 11 bases between them. The CDR3 has 14 amino acids.

This clone was seen only once. The V and J genes are TRBV7-8 and TRBJ2-3, with 8 bases fitting TRBD2. Trimming cost V 5 bases and J 3 bases; bases outside gene matches: 7. Germline CDR1 is SGHVS and CDR2 is FQNEAQ. The length of the CDR3 is 15 residues. The CDR3 spells CASSLPGLGTDTQYF. The CDR3 DNA sequence: TGTGCCAGCAGCCTACCGGGACTAGGTACAGATACGCAGTATTTT.

V is TRBV19 and J is TRBJ1-6; the match to TRBD1 covers 9 bases. Germline CDR1 and CDR2: LNHDA and SQIVND (reference sequence). CDR3 length: 15 residues. Germline trimming cut 7 bases from V and 7 bases from J; bases unmatched to any gene: 8. The CDR3 region is CASTKAGQGNSPLHF. CDR3 coding DNA: TGTGCCAGTACTAAAGCGGGACAGGGCAATTCACCCCTCCACTTT.

The gene calls are TRBV5-5 and TRBJ1-4; D unresolved. Germline CDR1 is SGHKS and CDR2 is YYEKEE (reference sequence). V was pared by 1 base and J by 5 bases, with 12 bases between. The CDR3 length is 15 residues. In nucleotides, the CDR3 is TGTGCCAGCAGCTTGTGGTACGGACCGAATGAAAAACTGTTTTTT. Translation: CASSLWYGPNEKLFF.

The CDR3 here is CASNRLNYNEQFF. The CDR3 DNA sequence: TGTGCCAGCAATCGGCTTAACTACAATGAGCAGTTCTTC. The chain links TRBV7-9 to TRBJ2-1; unclear D gene. The V gene's germline CDR1 is SEHNR and CDR2 FQNEAQ (reference sequence). The length of the CDR3 is 13 residues. Trimming took off 7 bases at V and 3 bases at J, with 10 bases between the two ends.

This clone was seen just once. The chain uses TRBV19 and TRBJ2-7, with TRBD1 as a possible D gene (5 bases). Trimming pared 10 bases from V and 8 bases from J, leaving 21 bases between. This CDR3 contains 13 residues. Germline CDR1 LNHDA, CDR2 SQIVND (reference sequence). In DNA form, the CDR3 reads TGTGCCACCTCAGTCATAGGGGCCTCCCAGCAGTACTTC. Translating it yields CATSVIGASQQYF.

This rearrangement joins TRBV7-9 to TRBJ2-2; D uncertain. V dropped 5 bases and J dropped 5 bases, with 12 bases sitting between them. This CDR3 has 14 amino acids. Per the germline V gene, CDR1 is SEHNR and CDR2 is FQNEAQ (reference sequence). The CDR3 DNA follows: TGTGCCAGCAGCAAGGGATGGGGTACCGGGGAGCTGTTTTTT. It specifies CASSKGWGTGELFF.

This sequence joins TRBV6-5 and TRBJ1-2; tentatively, D is TRBD1 (5 bases). This CDR3 is built from 13 residues. V was cut by 7 bases and J by 8 bases, with 17 bases left in between. Germline-derived CDR1 and CDR2 are MNHEY and SVGAGI. The CDR3 sequence is CASIGTSSGGYTF. As DNA, the CDR3 is TGTGCCAGCATTGGGACCTCCTCTGGGGGCTACACCTTC.

V and J are TRBV23-1 and TRBJ1-4; weak D call: TRBD1 (6 bases). TRBV23-1 is filed as an ORF, its function uncertain. Trimming took off 10 bases at V and 4 bases at J, with 16 bases between the two ends. The CDR3 runs 14 residues. As DNA, the CDR3 is TGCGCCACCATCCCGGGACACCGTAATGAAAAACTGTTTTTT. Translating it yields CATIPGHRNEKLFF.

The rearrangement uses TRBV19 and TRBJ1-1, with D unresolved. This CDR3 has 12 residues. Germline V gene sequence: CDR1 LNHDA, CDR2 SQIVND (reference sequence). V lost 5 bases, J lost 6 bases, and 10 bases lay in between. The CDR3 loop reads CASSGATAEAFF. The CDR3 DNA reads TGTGCCAGTAGTGGCGCCACCGCTGAAGCTTTCTTT.